The present T cell receptor (beta chain) was sequenced within a study of blood T cell repertoires in COVID-19. Overall study: Some COVID-19 samples were acute and others convalescent; all came from the United States, Italy and Spain.

The Seattle site enrolled patients during active infection and followed them longitudinally. Measured with immunoSEQ multiplex PCR; TCRdb has only the in-frame clones, and not every one. Of 250,000 to 400,000 clones listed, about 91% are singletons. Sequences were obtained from peripheral blood. The TCR sequence derives from a woman in her 30s with COVID-19, enrolled during active disease.

The CDR3, as DNA: TGTGCCAGCAGCCAAACTCCAGCGGGGTGGGAGACCCAGTACTTC. Its translation: CASSQTPAGWETQYF. V is TRBV7-3 and J is TRBJ2-5; 7 bases are a match to TRBD2. Germline V CDR1 and CDR2: SGHTA, FQGTGA. The CDR3 extends over 15 amino acids. Unmatched junction bases numbered 11, after V lost 5 bases and J lost 5 bases.